The 30 T cell receptor beta chains below were found in one sample sequenced in a study of T cells in tuberculosis. The protocol was immunoSEQ multiplex PCR, while the TCRdb copy is restricted to in-frame clones and leaves out a portion. The sample includes more than 30,000 clones, approximately 95% seen only once; the top ten take about 7.6%. The sequenced sample consisted of PBMCs. The source of these receptors is a donor aged 10-29 years with latent tuberculosis or without tuberculosis infection.

This chain connects TRBV28 to TRBJ2-3, with 12 bases lining up with TRBD2. Germline V gene sequence: CDR1 MDHEN, CDR2 SYDVKM. V dropped 1 base and J dropped 5; count of bases not matched to a gene: 4. The CDR3 has 16 residues. In DNA, the CDR3 is TGTGCCAGCAGTTTATTGACTAGCGGGAGAAGAGATACGCAGTATTTT. Protein sequence: CASSLLTSGRRDTQYF.

The V and J genes are TRBV11-2 and TRBJ2-3; TRBD2 agrees at 7 bases. CDR1 and CDR2 from the germline V gene are SGHAT and FQNNGV. The V segment lost 4 bases and the J segment 4 bases; nucleotides outside the gene matches: 8. The CDR3 loop spans 15 amino acids. The CDR3 coding sequence is TGTGCCAGCAGCTCCCCCGGCGGGAGATCAGATACGCAGTATTTT. Its protein is CASSSPGGRSDTQYF. The full variable domain, in which reference TRBV11-2 and TRBJ2-3 provide the parts outside the CDR3, is EAGVAQSPRYKIIEKRQSVAFWCNPISGHATLYWYQQILGQGPKLLIQFQNNGVVDDSQLPKDRFSAERLKGVDSTLKIQPAKLEDSAVYLCASSSPGGRSDTQYFGPGTRLTVL.

The gene calls are TRBV6-1 and TRBJ2-6; maybe TRBD1 (6 bases). The CDR3 contains 15 residues. In germline, CDR1 is MNHNS, CDR2 SASEGT. Deletions cut 8 bases from V and 3 bases from J, with 14 bases between. The CDR3 protein is CASLRDNFGANVLTF. DNA of the CDR3: TGTGCCAGCCTACGGGACAATTTTGGGGCCAACGTCCTGACTTTC.

V and J are TRBV18 and TRBJ2-1; D not certain. Germline V gene data show CDR1 as KGHSH and CDR2 as LQKENI. This CDR3 comprises 17 residues. Trimming removed 2 bases at V and 8 bases at J, with 22 bases between. CDR3 amino acids: CASSPVPQRPPRDEQFF. Written as DNA, the CDR3 is TGTGCCAGCTCACCAGTCCCCCAGCGACCTCCCCGGGATGAGCAGTTCTTC.

The chain has TRBV2 and TRBJ2-1; D gene ambiguous. The V end lost 7 bases, the J end lost 4 bases, and 8 bases lay between the germline ends. Germline V gives CDR1 SNHLY, CDR2 FYNNEI. The CDR3 loop spans 12 amino acids. This chain's CDR3 is CASKREYNEQFF. The CDR3, as DNA: TGTGCCAGCAAACGAGAATACAATGAGCAGTTCTTC.

The chain uses TRBV5-1 and TRBJ1-1, with D perhaps TRBD1 (5 bases). Looked up from germline, CDR1 is SGHRS and CDR2 is YFSETQ. Trimming cost V 1 base and J 10 bases, with 11 bases left between them. The CDR3 sequence is 12 residues long. CDR3 in DNA: TGCGCCAGCAGCTTGTTGGGGGAGGGAGCTTTCTTT. Its translation: CASSLLGEGAFF.

The V gene is TRBV5-4, the J gene TRBJ2-7, with D tentatively TRBD2 (5 bases). V was pared by 5 bases and J by 0 bases, with 15 bases between. Germline CDR1 and CDR2: SGHNT and YYREEE (reference sequence). This CDR3 has 15 residues. The DNA for the CDR3 is TGTGCCAGCAGTCGGGGTGCACTAAGCTCCTACGAGCAGTACTTC. Translated, it gives CASSRGALSSYEQYF.

The chain joins TRBV6-5 to TRBJ2-7; no definite D call. Germline assignment: CDR1 MNHEY and CDR2 SVGAGI. The CDR3 runs 13 residues. Trimming pared 6 bases from V and 2 bases from J, leaving 11 bases between. The CDR3 DNA follows: TGTGCCAGCAGAACTACTTGGGCCTACGAGCAGTACTTC. As protein: CASRTTWAYEQYF.

The genes are TRBV19 and TRBJ1-1; D gene unclear. Between the trimmed V and J ends, which lost 1 base and 3 bases, there was a span of 21 bases. Germline V gene data show CDR1 as LNHDA and CDR2 as SQIVND (reference sequence). This CDR3 region has 18 residues. The CDR3 loop is CASSIGARWRLEDTEAFF. CDR3 bases: TGTGCCAGTAGTATAGGTGCGAGGTGGCGACTTGAGGACACTGAAGCTTTCTTT.

This clone was detected once. The chain links TRBV5-6 to TRBJ1-4; D gene unclear. The germline V gene encodes CDR1 SGHDT and CDR2 YYEEEE. The CDR3 is 18 residues long. Trimming pared 2 bases from V and 7 bases from J, leaving 24 bases between. CDR3 residues: CASSLSGGGLVRGEKLFF. DNA for the CDR3: TGTGCCAGCAGCTTATCGGGCGGCGGGTTAGTCAGAGGTGAAAAACTGTTTTTT.

This chain links TRBV5-1 with TRBJ2-7; TRBD1 matches 7 bases. Trimming removed 4 bases from V and 2 bases from J; junction bases left unmatched: 3. The CDR3 consists of 13 residues. Per germline, CDR1 SGHRS and CDR2 YFSETQ. The chain's CDR3 is CASSEGTAYEQYF. CDR3 DNA: TGCGCCAGCAGCGAGGGGACAGCCTACGAGCAGTACTTC.

V is TRBV6-1 and J is TRBJ2-3, with a weak D call TRBD1 (6 bases). This CDR3 has 15 amino acids. Germline V gene data show CDR1 as MNHNS and CDR2 as SASEGT. Trimming removed 1 base at V and 5 bases at J, with 13 bases between. DNA for the CDR3: TGTGCCAGCAGTGAAGGCAGGCTAGGGGGAGATACGCAGTATTTT. Protein product: CASSEGRLGGDTQYF.

Only one count was recorded for this clone. The V call is TRBV4-1, the J call TRBJ1-1, with TRBD1 matching 8 bases. Germline CDR1 is MGHRA and CDR2 is YSYEKL. The CDR3 spans 14 residues. The junction had 7 bases not matched to a gene; V was cut back by 6 bases and J by 4 bases. CDR3: CASSQGARGTEAFF. CDR3 bases: TGCGCCAGCAGTCAGGGGGCGCGGGGCACTGAAGCTTTCTTT.

This chain uses TRBV18 with TRBJ1-1, with D hard to call. CDR3 length: 12 amino acids. Per germline, CDR1 KGHSH and CDR2 LQKENI. The V and J ends lost 2 bases and 8 bases respectively, with 9 bases between them. The CDR3 nucleotides are TGTGCCAGCTCACCAGGGCGATGGGAAGCTTTCTTT. Protein: CASSPGRWEAFF.

The CDR3 coding sequence is TGTGCCTGGAACCCGGGAGGGGGAGAGACCCAGTACTTC. Translation gives CAWNPGGGETQYF. The chain carries TRBV30 and TRBJ2-5, with 8 bases lining up with TRBD2. This CDR3 spans 13 amino acids. V dropped 4 bases and J dropped 4; count of bases not matched to a gene: 5. Germline V gene sequence: CDR1 GTSNPN, CDR2 SVGIG (reference sequence).

The chain has TRBV2 and TRBJ2-1, with no clear D. The CDR3 contains 11 residues. Trimming took 8 bases from V and 4 from J, leaving 6 bases between them. The V gene's germline CDR1 is SNHLY and CDR2 FYNNEI. DNA of the CDR3: TGTGCCAGCCGTTTTTACAATGAGCAGTTCTTC. Its translation is CASRFYNEQFF.

The V gene is TRBV12-5, the J gene TRBJ1-2; D unresolved. Trimming took 6 bases from V and 6 from J, leaving 11 bases between them. CDR3 length equals 12 residues. The germline V gene has CDR1 LGHNT and CDR2 FRNRAP. CDR3 coding DNA: TGTGCTAGTGGCCGGGTTCTTCATGGCTACACCTTC. Encoded protein: CASGRVLHGYTF.

V is TRBV9 and J is TRBJ1-2; D remains unclear. CDR1 SGDLS and CDR2 YYNGEE come from the germline V gene. The CDR3 is 15 residues long. Trimming stripped 3 bases from V and 4 bases from J, with 16 bases between. The CDR3 nucleotides are TGTGCCAGCAGCGCGAAGCCTATTCCGCCCTATGGCTACACCTTC. Translation gives CASSAKPIPPYGYTF.

This chain joins TRBV6-5 and TRBJ1-5, with TRBD1 matching over 10 bases. The V and J ends lost 6 bases and 11 bases, in that order; junction bases with no gene match: 10. The CDR3 runs to 14 residues. Germline CDR1 is MNHEY and CDR2 is SVGAGI. CDR3 loop: CASRPGQGRTAQHF. CDR3 in DNA: TGTGCCAGCAGACCGGGACAGGGGAGGACGGCCCAGCATTTT.

The V gene is TRBV6-1, the J gene TRBJ2-5; 8 bases match TRBD2. Trimming at V came to 2 bases and at J to 4 bases, leaving 9 bases not matched to a gene. The CDR3 contains 16 residues. From germline, CDR1 is MNHNS and CDR2 SASEGT. The CDR3 protein is CASSEKVGLAGETQYF. In nucleotides, the CDR3 is TGTGCCAGCAGTGAAAAGGTGGGGCTAGCGGGAGAGACCCAGTACTTC.

The chain joins TRBV6-1 to TRBJ2-7, with 14 bases lining up with TRBD2. After removal of 6 bases from V and 6 bases from J, the junction contained 7 bases not matched to a gene. CDR1 and CDR2 (germline): MNHNS, SASEGT. This CDR3 has 15 residues. The CDR3: CASSPGLAGVGEQYF. CDR3 nucleotide sequence: TGTGCCAGCAGCCCGGGACTAGCGGGAGTGGGCGAGCAGTACTTC.

This sequence joins TRBV27 and TRBJ1-2; 7 positions match TRBD1. V shed 5 bases, J shed 3 bases, and the junction held 9 bases outside the gene matches. CDR1 is MNHEY and CDR2 is SMNVEV in the germline V gene (reference sequence). The CDR3 consists of 15 residues. CDR3 nucleotides: TGTGCCAGCAGTGTTACAGGGGTTGCGGACTATGGCTACACCTTC. Its translation: CASSVTGVADYGYTF.

The gene calls are TRBV15 and TRBJ1-1, with D maybe TRBD1 (6 bases). The CDR3 is 15 amino acids. Per germline, CDR1 LNHNV and CDR2 YYDKDF (reference sequence). Trimming pared 1 base from V and 3 bases from J, leaving 12 bases between. CDR3 sequence (DNA): TGTGCCACCAGCAGAGGAACAGGGTGGGACACTGAAGCTTTCTTT. It specifies CATSRGTGWDTEAFF.

V is TRBV6-1 and J is TRBJ1-5, with TRBD1 matching 7 bases. Germline CDR1 MNHNS, CDR2 SASEGT. The CDR3 has 15 amino acids. Losses at the gene ends were 1 base for V and 5 bases for J; bases not matched to a gene: 5. The CDR3 spells CASSEVDRTYQPQHF. CDR3 nucleotides: TGTGCCAGCAGTGAAGTGGACAGGACGTATCAGCCCCAGCATTTT.

The chain couples TRBV27 to TRBJ1-4, with 8 bases fitting TRBD1. This CDR3 is 16 amino acids long. V was clipped by 2 bases and J by 8 bases; unmatched bases: 10. Germline assignment: CDR1 MNHEY and CDR2 SMNVEV (reference sequence). The CDR3 reads CASSLIVAGGAEKLFF. CDR3 coding DNA: TGTGCCAGCAGTTTAATAGTCGCAGGGGGCGCGGAAAAACTGTTTTTT.

V and J are TRBV28 and TRBJ2-3, with D perhaps TRBD2 (5 bases). This CDR3 spans 15 amino acids. CDR1 MDHEN and CDR2 SYDVKM come from the germline V gene. V was clipped by 5 bases and J by 3 bases, with 15 bases between them. Written as DNA, the CDR3 is TGTGCCAGCAGTGTGGTTAGTGAGGGAACAGATACGCAGTATTTT. Encoded protein: CASSVVSEGTDTQYF.

This sequence joins TRBV4-3 and TRBJ1-2, with 7 bases lining up with TRBD1. The CDR3 loop spans 16 amino acids. CDR1 is LGHNA, CDR2 YSLEER, per germline. J gave up 1 base and V 4 bases, and 9 bases lay outside the gene matches. The CDR3 coding sequence is TGCGCCAGCAGCCCTCACTGGACAGGTATTAACTATGGCTACACCTTC. This translates into CASSPHWTGINYGYTF.

This clone has only one observation. This rearrangement joins TRBV5-1 to TRBJ2-7, with 11 bases identical to TRBD1. V lost 1 base and J lost 7; bases outside the gene matches: 7. This CDR3 has 15 residues. Germline V gives CDR1 SGHRS, CDR2 YFSETQ. CDR3 bases: TGCGCCAGCAGCTTGACCGGGACAGGGGGTTTAGAGCAGTACTTC. Amino acids: CASSLTGTGGLEQYF. The entire variable domain, with the rest obtained from reference TRBV5-1 and TRBJ2-7, is as follows: KAGVTQTPRYLIKTRGQQVTLSCSPISGHRSVSWYQQTPGQGLQFLFEYFSETQRNKGNFPGRFSGRQFSNSRSEMNVSTLELGDSALYLCASSLTGTGGLEQYFGPGTRLTVT.

The J gene is TRBJ2-5, the V gene TRBV4-2; TRBD2 aligns across 14 bases. Germline V gene lookup returns CDR1 LGHNA and CDR2 YNFKEQ. J gave up 5 bases and V 5 bases, and 13 bases lay outside the gene matches. The CDR3 has 18 residues. CDR3 DNA: TGTGCCAGCAGCAAGGATGGATCGGGACTAGCGGGAGCGGAGACCCAGTACTTC. This codes for CASSKDGSGLAGAETQYF.

The V and J genes are TRBV7-9 and TRBJ2-2, with a possible D match to TRBD2 (5 bases). V was clipped by 6 bases and J by 11 bases, with 19 bases between them. Germline lookup yields CDR1 SEHNR and CDR2 FQNEAQ (reference sequence). This CDR3 has 14 residues. CDR3 bases: TGTGCCAGCAGGGTGGAGGTAGCTAGGAGTGAGCTGTTTTTT. Translating it yields CASRVEVARSELFF. The complete variable domain, with remaining parts taken from reference TRBV7-9 and TRBJ2-2, reads DTGVSQNPRHKITKRGQNVTFRCDPISEHNRLYWYRQTLGQGPEFLTYFQNEAQLEKSRLLSDRFSAERPKGSFSTLEIQRTEQGDSAMYLCASRVEVARSELFFGEGSRLTVL.